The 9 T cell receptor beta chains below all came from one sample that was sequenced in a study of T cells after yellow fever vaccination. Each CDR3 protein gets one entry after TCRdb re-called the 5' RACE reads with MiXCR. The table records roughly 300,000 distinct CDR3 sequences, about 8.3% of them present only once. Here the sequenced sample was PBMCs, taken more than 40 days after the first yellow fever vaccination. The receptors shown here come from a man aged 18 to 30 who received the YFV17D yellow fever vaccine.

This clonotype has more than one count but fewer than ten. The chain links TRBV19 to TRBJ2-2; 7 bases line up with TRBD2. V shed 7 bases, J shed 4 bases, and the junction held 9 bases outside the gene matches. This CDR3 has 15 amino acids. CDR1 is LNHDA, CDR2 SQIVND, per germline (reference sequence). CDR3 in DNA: TGTGCCAGTAATTGGGAGGGCGCGGGCACCGGGGAGCTGTTTTTT. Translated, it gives CASNWEGAGTGELFF.

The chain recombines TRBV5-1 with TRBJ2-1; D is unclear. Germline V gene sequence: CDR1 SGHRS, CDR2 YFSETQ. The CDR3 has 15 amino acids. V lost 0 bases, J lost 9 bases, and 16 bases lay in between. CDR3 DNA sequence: TGCGCCAGCAGCTTGGCTACAGCCCGGGTAGGTGAGCAGTTCTTC. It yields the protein CASSLATARVGEQFF.

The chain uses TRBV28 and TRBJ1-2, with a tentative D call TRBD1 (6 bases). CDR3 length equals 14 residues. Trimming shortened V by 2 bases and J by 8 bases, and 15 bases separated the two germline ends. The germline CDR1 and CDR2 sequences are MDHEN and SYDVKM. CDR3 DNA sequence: TGTGCCAGCAGTTTACCACAGGGACGATGGGGCTACACCTTC. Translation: CASSLPQGRWGYTF.

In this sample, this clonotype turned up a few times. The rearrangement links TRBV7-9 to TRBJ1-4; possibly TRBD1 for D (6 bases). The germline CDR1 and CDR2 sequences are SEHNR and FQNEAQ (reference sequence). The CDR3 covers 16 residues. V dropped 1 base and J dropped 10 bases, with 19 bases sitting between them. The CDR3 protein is CASSLGSDRRGSKLFF. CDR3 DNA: TGTGCCAGCAGCTTAGGAAGTGACAGGAGAGGGTCAAAACTGTTTTTT.

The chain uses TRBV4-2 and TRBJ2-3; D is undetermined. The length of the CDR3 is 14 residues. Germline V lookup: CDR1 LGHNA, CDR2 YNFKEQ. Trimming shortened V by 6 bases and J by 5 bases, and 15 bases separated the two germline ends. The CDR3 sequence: CASRTREAGDTQYF. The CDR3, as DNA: TGTGCCAGCAGGACGAGAGAGGCCGGAGATACGCAGTATTTT.

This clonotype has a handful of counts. CDR3 sequence (DNA): TGCAGTGCTAGAGACGACCTGACAGGGATCTCCTACGAGCAGTACTTC. It codes for CSARDDLTGISYEQYF. The gene calls are TRBV20-1 and TRBJ2-7; TRBD1 matches at 7 bases. The V and J ends lost 0 bases and 0 bases, in that order; junction bases with no gene match: 8. The CDR3 totals 16 residues. Germline values: CDR1 DFQATT, CDR2 SNEGSKA (reference sequence).

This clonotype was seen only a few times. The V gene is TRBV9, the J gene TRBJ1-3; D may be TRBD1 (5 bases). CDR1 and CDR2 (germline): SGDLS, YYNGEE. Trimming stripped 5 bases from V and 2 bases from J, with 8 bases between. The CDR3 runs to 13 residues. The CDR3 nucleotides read TGTGCCAGCAGTTGGGGCGCTGGAAACACCATATATTTT. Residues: CASSWGAGNTIYF.

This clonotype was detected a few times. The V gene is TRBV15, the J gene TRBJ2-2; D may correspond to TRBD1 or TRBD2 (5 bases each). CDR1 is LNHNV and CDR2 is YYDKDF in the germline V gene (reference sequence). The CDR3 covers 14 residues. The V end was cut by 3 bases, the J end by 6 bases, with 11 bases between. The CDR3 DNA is TGTGCCACCAGCAGGGGGGTTGGAGCCGGGGAGCTGTTTTTT. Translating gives CATSRGVGAGELFF.

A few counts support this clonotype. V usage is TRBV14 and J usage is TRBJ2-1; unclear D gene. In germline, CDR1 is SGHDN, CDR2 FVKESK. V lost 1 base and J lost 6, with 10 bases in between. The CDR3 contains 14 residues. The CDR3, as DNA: TGTGCCAGCAGCCAAGGATCAGGCCCCAATGAGCAGTTCTTC. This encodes CASSQGSGPNEQFF.